The clone carrying this T cell receptor (beta chain) came up many times. Its antigen is unidentified. These data belong to a study of molecular identifiers for immune sequencing clone quantification. Study-level findings and limits: Detectable among some 1 million naive cells, according to reports, was Jurkat TCR RNA spiked in from one cell.

Sorted cells numbering roughly 19,000 to 1,000,000, with 10%, 30% or 50% RNA, yielded the naive CD8 libraries. Sorted naive CD8 T cells were those defined as CD8+CD4-CCR7+CD45RA+. Trimming removed 0 bases from V and 2 bases from J; junction bases left unmatched: 8. The germline gives CDR1 LGHDT, CDR2 YNNKEL (reference sequence). The CDR3 totals 18 residues. TCRdb analysed the PCR reads with MiXCR anew, one entry per CDR3 protein. This table holds approximately 12,000 distinct CDR3 sequences, about 16% found once. The sequenced material came from naive CD8+ T cells from blood, with Jurkat cell RNA spiked in. Subset defined: FACS-sorted CD8+CD4-CCR7+CD45RA+ naive T cells. The rearrangement uses TRBV3-1 and TRBJ2-3, with 10 bases matching TRBD2. This TCR came from a human donor in good health. Some libraries in this study had Jurkat cell RNA spiked in. The CDR3 sequence is CASSQERGLAEFTDTQYF. CDR3 sequence (DNA): TGTGCCAGCAGCCAAGAGAGAGGACTAGCGGAATTCACAGATACGCAGTATTTT.